The rows below give T cell receptor beta chains drawn from one sample of a study of T cell responses to AZD1222 COVID-19 vaccine. The table came from immunoSEQ multiplex PCR; TCRdb's copy has only in-frame clones and leaves some out. The sample contains about 200,000 clones, 90% to 95% of which appear only once. The material was peripheral blood, obtained 28 days after the second AZD1222 dose. The receptors here all came from an adult who received the AZD1222 COVID-19 vaccine. The CDR3 runs from the conserved cysteine through the conserved F or W. Each record gives: J gene, V gene, D gene, clone size, CDR3 DNA, CDR3 protein. A D gene is named only where the DNA matches it firmly. Clone size is given for some rows only: seen once, a few or many times, or a class if the clone is expanded.

TRBJ1-1 | TRBV3-1/TRBV3-2 | NA | NA | TGTGCCAGCAGCCAAGATCGAACGGGGCGGAACACTGAAGCTTTCTTT | CASSQDRTGRNTEAFF
TRBJ1-4 | TRBV4-2 | NA | NA | TGTGCCAGCAGCCAAGATCGGCAGGGAGTGAGTGAAAAACTGTTTTTT | CASSQDRQGVSEKLFF
TRBJ1-2 | TRBV4-1 | TRBD1 | NA | TGCGCCAGCAGCCAAGAGCCGACAGGGCCCTATGGCTACACCTTC | CASSQEPTGPYGYTF
TRBJ1-2 | TRBV7-9 | NA | NA | TGTGCCAGCAGCTACCCCGGGACGTCCAATGGCTACACCTTC | CASSYPGTSNGYTF
TRBJ1-6 | TRBV18 | NA | once | TGTGCCAGCTCACCATCAAAGGCCAGTCTTAGAGGTTATAATTCACCCCTCCACTTT | CASSPSKASLRGYNSPLHF
TRBJ1-2 | TRBV4-1 | TRBD1 | once | TGCGCCAGCAGCCCGAGGGGAGGGACAGCCTATGGCTACACCTTC | CASSPRGGTAYGYTF
TRBJ1-2 | TRBV9 | NA | NA | TGTGCCAGCAGCGCCGGAGGCAGGATGAATGGCTACACCTTC | CASSAGGRMNGYTF
TRBJ2-7 | TRBV6-5 | TRBD1 | NA | TGTGCCAGCAGTCGCCTGGACAGGGCCGAGCAGTACTTC | CASSRLDRAEQYF
TRBJ1-2 | TRBV3-1/TRBV3-2 | TRBD1 | NA | TGTGCCAGCAGCCAATTACAGGGGGATGGCTACACCTTC | CASSQLQGDGYTF
TRBJ1-6 | TRBV4-1 | NA | NA | TGCGCCAGCAGTCCCCTAAATAATTCACCCCTCCACTTT | CASSPLNNSPLHF
TRBJ1-5 | TRBV6-5 | NA | once | TGTGCCAGCAGTCGGTCCCAGCCTAATCAGCCCCAGCATTTT | CASSRSQPNQPQHF
TRBJ1-1 | TRBV18 | NA | NA | TGTGCCAGCTCACTAACAGGGCTGAACACTGAAGCTTTCTTT | CASSLTGLNTEAFF
TRBJ1-6 | TRBV18 | NA | NA | TGTGCCAGCTCAGCTACGTCTCCAGGGTATTCACCCCTCCACTTT | CASSATSPGYSPLHF
TRBJ2-3 | TRBV7-7 | TRBD1 | many | TGTGCCAGCAGCTTAGATGGGGACAGGGTCCTCTCAGATACGCAGTATTTT | CASSLDGDRVLSDTQYF
TRBJ2-7 | TRBV2 | TRBD1 | NA | TGTGCCAGCGCGACAGGGGGCTACGAGCAGTACTTC | CASATGGYEQYF
TRBJ2-7 | TRBV2 | TRBD1 | NA | TGTGCCAGCACCCCGTATGCCGACAGGGTGCTCCACGAGCAGTACTTC | CASTPYADRVLHEQYF
TRBJ2-5 | TRBV2 | TRBD1 | once | TGTGCCAGCCTGACCGACAGGGGGCAAGAGACCCAGTACTTC | CASLTDRGQETQYF
TRBJ1-4 | TRBV18 | NA | NA | TGTGCCAGCTCACTAGGACAGTTCAATAATGAAAAACTGTTTTTT | CASSLGQFNNEKLFF
TRBJ2-7 | TRBV3-1/TRBV3-2 | NA | NA | TGTGCCAGCAGCCAAGAAGGCGTGGGGATTGACGAGCAGTACTTC | CASSQEGVGIDEQYF
TRBJ1-6 | TRBV2 | NA | NA | TGTGCCAGCAGCCTCACTTCCTATAATTCACCCCTCCACTTT | CASSLTSYNSPLHF
TRBJ1-1 | TRBV11-2 | NA | NA | TGTGCCAGCAGCCCAGTTAGAGGGGGCACTGAAGCTTTCTTT | CASSPVRGGTEAFF
TRBJ2-2 | TRBV27 | NA | NA | TGTGCCAGCAGTCGGGGCTCCGGATATACCGGGGAGCTGTTTTTT | CASSRGSGYTGELFF
TRBJ2-1 | TRBV11-1 | NA | NA | TGTGCCAGCAGCTTCGGGCTAAGGCGGAACAATGAGCAGTTCTTC | CASSFGLRRNNEQFF
TRBJ1-5 | TRBV6-2/TRBV6-3 | NA | once | TGTGCCAGCAGTTATGTGAGGGGGTTCCATCAGCCCCAGCATTTT | CASSYVRGFHQPQHF
TRBJ2-2 | TRBV25-1 | NA | NA | TGTGCCAGCGGGAGGGGGGCTCACACCGGGGAGCTGTTTTTT | CASGRGAHTGELFF
TRBJ2-3 | TRBV13 | NA | NA | TGTGCCAGCAGCCGGGGGGATACGCAGTATTTT | CASSRGDTQYF
TRBJ1-1 | TRBV7-9 | NA | NA | TGTGCCAGCAGCTTAGAGGGGGGCACTGAAGCTTTCTTT | CASSLEGGTEAFF
TRBJ1-2 | TRBV28 | TRBD1 | NA | TGTGCCAGCAGTTATCCGGGACAGAACTATGGCTACACCTTC | CASSYPGQNYGYTF
TRBJ1-6 | TRBV13 | TRBD1 | NA | TGTGCCAGCAGCCCACCCAGGGGGACGGAAATTAATTCACCCCTCCACTTT | CASSPPRGTEINSPLHF
TRBJ1-1 | TRBV12-5 | NA | NA | TGTGCTAGTGGTTTGGTAGCGGTCACTGAAGCTTTCTTT | CASGLVAVTEAFF
TRBJ1-6 | TRBV5-1 | NA | NA | TGCGCCAGCAGCTTGGGGTCCCCTAACGATTCACCCCTCCACTTT | CASSLGSPNDSPLHF
TRBJ2-3 | TRBV7-3 | NA | NA | TGTGCCAGCAACTCAGGGTGGGGGTCAGATACGCAGTATTTT | CASNSGWGSDTQYF
TRBJ2-5 | TRBV27 | NA | NA | TGTGCCAGCCAGGGAGCGAACCAAGAGACCCAGTACTTC | CASQGANQETQYF
TRBJ1-4 | TRBV11-2 | NA | NA | TGTGCCAGCAGCCCCCTCCGTGGGACGGATGAAAAACTGTTTTTT | CASSPLRGTDEKLFF
TRBJ1-5 | TRBV19 | TRBD1 | NA | TGTGCCAGTAGTACCCGACAGGGCCCGACCAATCAGCCCCAGCATTTT | CASSTRQGPTNQPQHF
TRBJ1-2 | TRBV2 | NA | NA | TGTGCCAGCAAGGTGGGGGACTTCTATGGCTACACCTTC | CASKVGDFYGYTF
TRBJ1-1 | TRBV28 | TRBD1 | NA | TGTGCCAGCAGTTCGCCGGGACAGGACGTCTCAGCTTTCTTT | CASSSPGQDVSAFF
TRBJ2-1 | TRBV6-6 | NA | NA | TGTGCCAGCACCTCGCTGGGCGGCAATGAGCAGTTCTTC | CASTSLGGNEQFF
TRBJ2-7 | TRBV7-9 | NA | NA | TGTGCCAGCAGCTTAGTAGGATATACCTACGAGCAGTACTTC | CASSLVGYTYEQYF
TRBJ1-1 | TRBV5-4 | TRBD1 | NA | TGTGCCAGCAGGAGACAGGGTGGGGACACTGAAGCTTTCTTT | CASRRQGGDTEAFF
TRBJ2-5 | TRBV28 | NA | NA | TGTGCCAGCAGTGGCCCAGGGAGTAAATCGGGGACCCAGTACTTC | CASSGPGSKSGTQYF
TRBJ2-1 | TRBV11-3 | NA | NA | TGTGCCAGCAGCTCGTCGGGCTACAATGAGCAGTTCTTC | CASSSSGYNEQFF
TRBJ1-1 | TRBV7-9 | NA | NA | TGTGCCAGCACCAAAAGCGTGACAGGAGACACTGAAGCTTTCTTT | CASTKSVTGDTEAFF
TRBJ1-5 | TRBV7-9 | NA | NA | TGTGCCAGCAGCTTACAGGTTGATCAGCCCCAGCATTTT | CASSLQVDQPQHF
TRBJ2-1 | TRBV24-1 | TRBD2 | once | TGTGCCACCGCGCTAGCGGGGGGGCGGCAGTTCTTC | CATALAGGRQFF
TRBJ2-5 | TRBV7-3 | TRBD2 | NA | TGTGCCAGCAGCTTAACTGGCAGCGGGGGGACACAAGAGACCCAGTACTTC | CASSLTGSGGTQETQYF
TRBJ2-1 | TRBV21-1 | NA | NA | TGTGCCAGCAGCAACAGGGGTGAGCAGTTCTTC | CASSNRGEQFF
TRBJ1-2 | TRBV3-1/TRBV3-2 | NA | NA | TGTGCCAGCAGCCAAGGAAACAGTGGCTACACCTTC | CASSQGNSGYTF
TRBJ2-5 | TRBV7-9 | NA | NA | TGTGCCAGCAGCCCCACAGCGTACCAAGAGACCCAGTACTTC | CASSPTAYQETQYF
TRBJ1-1 | TRBV5-6 | NA | NA | TGTGCCAGCAGCTACCGTTCGAGCACTGAAGCTTTCTTT | CASSYRSSTEAFF
TRBJ1-1 | TRBV5-1 | TRBD1 | NA | TGCGCCAGCAGCTTAACCGGGACAGGGGGATTAGAAGCTTTCTTT | CASSLTGTGGLEAFF
TRBJ2-7 | TRBV15 | NA | once | TGTGCCACCAGCAGAGATCTGAACGAGCAGTACTTC | CATSRDLNEQYF
TRBJ1-2 | TRBV5-1 | NA | NA | TGCGCCAGCAGCTACGATCGGGCTTCCTATGGCTACACCTTC | CASSYDRASYGYTF
TRBJ1-5 | TRBV5-1 | NA | NA | TGCGCCAGCAGGGTGTTCCCGGGAGGCAATCAGCCCCAGCATTTT | CASRVFPGGNQPQHF
TRBJ2-2 | TRBV18 | TRBD1 | NA | TGTGCCAGCTCTATCGGACAGGGAAACACCGGGGAGCTGTTTTTT | CASSIGQGNTGELFF
TRBJ2-5 | TRBV27 | NA | NA | TGTGCCAGCAGTTTCCCCGGGGAGACCCAGTACTTC | CASSFPGETQYF
TRBJ2-2 | TRBV5-1 | NA | NA | TGCGCCAGCAGGGAGGGACTGGGGAACACCGGGGAGCTGTTTTTT | CASREGLGNTGELFF
TRBJ2-7 | TRBV19 | TRBD2 | once | TGTGCCAGTAGTTCACTCGTTACTAGCGGCCTCCACGAGCAGTACTTC | CASSSLVTSGLHEQYF
TRBJ2-1 | TRBV11-3 | NA | NA | TGTGCCAGCAGCTTAGACAGCAATGAGCAGTTCTTC | CASSLDSNEQFF